A selection of T cell receptor beta chains follows, all from one sample in a study of tumor and adjacent non-tumor tissue in lung cancer. MiXCR, applied by TCRdb to the multiplex PCR reads, yields one record per CDR3 protein. The data show tens of thousands of distinct CDR3 sequences, with around 71% seen just once and 15% to 20% held by the top ten. Sequencing was carried out using lung tumor tissue. The receptor source for this set is a man aged 55 to 70 with non-small cell lung cancer. CDR3s include the opening cysteine and the closing phenylalanine or tryptophan. Each record gives: V gene, clone size, J gene, D gene, CDR3 protein, CDR3 DNA. A D gene is named only where the DNA matches it firmly. Some rows mark clone size as missing; the rest say once, few, many or name a class of expanded clone.

TRBV6-2/TRBV6-3	.	TRBJ2-3	TRBD2	CANSYPMRLAGGRRDTQYF	TGTGCCAACAGTTACCCCATGAGGCTAGCGGGAGGGCGCAGAGATACGCAGTATTTT
TRBV12-3/TRBV12-4	.	TRBJ2-7	TRBD2	CASRWGLAGGEQYF	TGTGCCAGCCGCTGGGGACTAGCGGGAGGCGAGCAGTACTTC
TRBV12-3/TRBV12-4	.	TRBJ2-7	TRBD2	CASSPELASEEYF	TGTGCCAGCAGTCCTGAACTAGCGTCCGAGGAGTACTTC
TRBV4-3	once	TRBJ2-2	TRBD2	CGSSVSGLGELFF	TGCGGCAGCAGTGTTAGCGGGTTAGGGGAGCTGTTTTTT
TRBV11-2	.	TRBJ2-7	.	CASTLDFLAGQKWGVKQYF	TGTGCCAGCACCTTAGATTTTCTAGCAGGACAAAAATGGGGCGTCAAGCAGTACTTC
TRBV6-2/TRBV6-3	.	TRBJ1-5	.	CVSSFDGGNKPQHF	TGTGTCAGCAGCTTTGACGGAGGCAATAAGCCCCAGCATTTT
TRBV11-2	.	TRBJ2-7	.	CVSRRTWSYEQYF	TGTGTCAGCAGACGGACATGGAGCTACGAGCAGTACTTC
TRBV4-1	once	TRBJ1-5	.	CASSHGPRNRAQHF	TGCGCCAGCAGTCATGGGCCTCGGAATCGGGCCCAGCATTTT
TRBV29-1	.	TRBJ2-1	.	CSVEGTFLSYNELFF	TGCAGCGTTGAAGGGACTTTCCTCTCTTACAATGAGCTGTTTTTC
TRBV6-5	.	TRBJ2-5	.	CASSYYRDLETQYF	TGTGCCAGCAGTTACTACCGGGACCTAGAGACCCAATACTTC
TRBV6-5	.	TRBJ2-2	.	CASRSETVNTGKLFF	TGTGCGAGCAGGTCCGAGACAGTGAACACCGGGAAGCTGTTTTTT
TRBV29-1	.	TRBJ1-2	.	CSVGVQGNYVYTF	TGCAGCGTTGGGGTACAGGGTAACTATGTCTACACCTTC
TRBV4-3	.	TRBJ1-1	.	CASRQGPSTEAFF	TGCGCCAGTAGACAAGGTCCCTCAACTGAAGCTTTCTTT
TRBV29-1	.	TRBJ1-2	.	CSVGGGESWYGYTF	TGCAGCGTTGGAGGCGGAGAAAGTTGGTATGGCTACACCTTC
TRBV20-1	.	TRBJ2-2	.	CNVRERGKVSGELFF	TGCAATGTTAGAGAACGGGGGAAGGTGTCCGGGGAGCTGTTTTTT
TRBV6-2/TRBV6-3	.	TRBJ1-1	.	CASRPFVGQRREAFF	TGTGCCAGCCGACCTTTTGTGGGACAAAGAAGAGAAGCTTTCTTT
TRBV11-3	.	TRBJ2-1	.	CAKSTARRSSYNEQFF	TGTGCCAAGAGCACCGCCCGGAGAAGCTCCTACAATGAGCAGTTCTTC
TRBV12-3/TRBV12-4	.	TRBJ1-5	.	CASSGQIGYQPHHF	TGTGCTAGCAGCGGTCAGATTGGATATCAGCCCCACCATTTT
TRBV5-1	.	TRBJ2-7	.	CACSLTYDLTGTYEQYF	TGCGCCTGCAGCTTGACCTACGACCTGACGGGTACCTACGAGCAGTACTTC
TRBV7-9	.	TRBJ1-2	.	CASNPRGTPTTGGYTF	TGTGCCAGCAACCCACGCGGGACACCAACGACGGGAGGCTACACCTTC
TRBV4-2	many	TRBJ2-1	.	CARSQVVIDNEQFF	TGTGCCCGCAGCCAAGTAGTAATCGACAATGAGCAGTTCTTC
TRBV11-1	once	TRBJ2-5	TRBD2	CASSPNPRTSWQETQYF	TGTGCCAGCAGCCCTAATCCTAGGACTAGCTGGCAAGAGACCCAGTACTTC
TRBV12-3/TRBV12-4	.	TRBJ1-2	.	CASSLGAHGYTF	TGTGCCAGCAGTTTGGGGGCGCATGGTTACACCTTC
TRBV4-3	.	TRBJ2-1	.	CARSQASTYEQFF	TGCGCCAGAAGCCAAGCATCCACCTATGAGCAGTTCTTC
TRBV4-2	.	TRBJ2-3	TRBD2	CANSQQVLAGETDTQYF	TGTGCCAACAGCCAACAAGTACTAGCGGGAGAAACAGATACGCAGTATTTT
TRBV5-6	once	TRBJ2-7	TRBD2	CAGSVGGLAAYEQYF	TGTGCCGGCAGCGTGGGGGGACTAGCGGCCTACGAGCAGTACTTC
TRBV29-1	.	TRBJ2-7	TRBD2	CNPQGGVAGVYEQYF	TGCAACCCCCAAGGAGGAGTAGCGGGAGTCTACGAGCAGTATTTC
TRBV5-6	.	TRBJ1-5	.	CASSLGPRSVQSQHF	TGTGCCAGCAGCCTAGGACCCAGGTCGGTTCAGTCCCAGCATTTT
TRBV6-5	many	TRBJ1-2	.	CASSLDNYGYTF	TGTGCCAGCAGTTTGGACAACTATGGCTACACCTTC
TRBV5-5	.	TRBJ1-1	.	CTSRLHRVMNTEAFF	TGTACCAGCAGGCTCCATCGGGTAATGAACACTGAAGCTTTCTTT
TRBV28	.	TRBJ2-7	TRBD2	CASRTRGRGGSYEKYF	TGTGCCAGCAGAACCCGGGGGCGGGGGGGATCCTACGAGAAGTACTTC
TRBV7-8	many	TRBJ2-5	.	CASSLSVETQYF	TGTGCCAGCAGCTTATCTGTAGAGACCCAGTACTTC
TRBV12-3/TRBV12-4	many	TRBJ2-2	TRBD2	CASSLLAGGELFF	TGTGCCAGCAGTTTACTAGCGGGGGGGGAGCTGTTTTTT
TRBV30	.	TRBJ2-7	.	CAQGARASYEQYF	TGTGCCCAGGGAGCCCGGGCGTCATACGAGCAGTACTTC
TRBV29-1	.	TRBJ2-1	.	CSVDEGNGQFF	TGCAGCGTTGACGAGGGGAATGGGCAGTTCTTC
TRBV5-6	.	TRBJ2-1	.	CVSSMSGRYNEQFF	TGTGTCAGCAGCATGTCAGGAAGATACAATGAGCAGTTCTTC
TRBV6-1	many	TRBJ1-1	.	CASTAGHQNTEAFF	TGTGCCAGCACCGCCGGGCATCAGAACACTGAAGCTTTCTTT
TRBV5-6	.	TRBJ2-7	TRBD1	CTSSLTGGTYEQYF	TGTACCAGCAGTCTTACAGGGGGAACCTACGAGCAGTACTTC
TRBV29-1	once	TRBJ2-2	TRBD1	CSASVTGFRELFF	TGCAGCGCTTCCGTGACAGGGTTCAGGGAGCTGTTTTTT
TRBV5-1	many	TRBJ1-2	.	CASSLRQGTGANYGYTF	TGCGCCAGCAGCTTGCGGCAGGGAACTGGCGCTAACTATGGCTACACCTTC
TRBV6-5	many	TRBJ2-3	.	CASSYSQGTDTQYF	TGTGCCAGCAGTTACTCACAGGGCACAGATACGCAGTATTTT